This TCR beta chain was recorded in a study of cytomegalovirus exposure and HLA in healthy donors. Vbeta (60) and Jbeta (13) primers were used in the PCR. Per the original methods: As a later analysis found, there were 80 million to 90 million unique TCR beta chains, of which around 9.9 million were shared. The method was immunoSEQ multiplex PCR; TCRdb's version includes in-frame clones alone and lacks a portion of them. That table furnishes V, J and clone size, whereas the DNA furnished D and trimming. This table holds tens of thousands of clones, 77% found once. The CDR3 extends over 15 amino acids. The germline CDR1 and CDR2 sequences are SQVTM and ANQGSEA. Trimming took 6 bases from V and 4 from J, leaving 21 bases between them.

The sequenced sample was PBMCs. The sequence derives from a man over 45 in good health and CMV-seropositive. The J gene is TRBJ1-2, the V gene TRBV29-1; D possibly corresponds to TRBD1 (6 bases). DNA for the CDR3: TGCAGCGTGGTGGATGTGGGGGCGCACCCCTATGGCTACACCTTC. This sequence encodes CSVVDVGAHPYGYTF. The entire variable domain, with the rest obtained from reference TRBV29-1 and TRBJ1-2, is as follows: SAVISQKPSRDICQRGTSLTIQCQVDSQVTMMFWYRQQPGQSLTLIATANQGSEATYESGFVIDKFPISRPNLTFSTLTVSNMSPEDSSIYLCSVVDVGAHPYGYTFGSGTRLTVV.